Listed below are T cell receptor beta chains from one sample, sequenced in a study of cytomegalovirus exposure and HLA in healthy donors. The assay was immunoSEQ multiplex PCR, and TCRdb's table has in-frame clones only and misses some. This sample has 120,000 or so clones, with more than 60% found just once. Sequencing was carried out using PBMCs. These receptor sequences come from a woman in her fifties or sixties in good health and CMV-seropositive. The CDR3 runs from the conserved cysteine through the conserved F or W. Fields, in order: V gene, J gene, clone size, CDR3 length, D gene, CDR3 protein, CDR3 DNA. D genes are given only for firm matches. Clone size is stated in some rows and not others, as once, few, many or a class when expanded.

>TRBV9|TRBJ2-2|NA|17|NA
CASSVVVAAEYTGELFF
TGTGCCAGCAGCGTAGTTGTGGCGGCCGAGTACACCGGGGAGCTGTTTTTT
>TRBV2|TRBJ2-7|NA|14|NA
CASSELQVTYEQYF
TGTGCCAGCAGTGAACTCCAGGTAACCTACGAGCAGTACTTC
>TRBV14|TRBJ2-5|NA|16|NA
CASSPGITAGQETQYF
TGTGCCAGCAGCCCAGGTATTACGGCCGGACAAGAGACCCAGTACTTC
>TRBV15|TRBJ1-4|NA|14|NA
CATSRDQTNEKLFF
TGTGCCACCAGCAGAGATCAAACTAATGAAAAACTGTTTTTT
>TRBV25-1|TRBJ2-1|few|17|TRBD2
CASSEYSSSGNYNEQFF
TGTGCCAGCAGTGAATATAGTTCTAGCGGCAATTACAATGAGCAGTTCTTC
>TRBV5-6|TRBJ1-1|few|15|NA
CASSLVDRLNTEAFF
TGTGCCAGCAGCTTGGTGGACAGACTGAACACTGAAGCTTTCTTT
>TRBV9|TRBJ1-2|NA|15|NA
CASSVGNRHTNGYTF
TGTGCCAGCAGCGTAGGGAACAGGCACACTAATGGCTACACCTTC
>TRBV5-1|TRBJ2-7|NA|14|NA
CASSLLGASYEQYF
TGCGCCAGCAGCTTGCTGGGGGCTTCCTACGAGCAGTACTTC
>TRBV7-3|TRBJ2-7|NA|13|NA
CASSPDNSYEQYF
TGTGCCAGCAGCCCGGACAACTCCTACGAGCAGTACTTC
>TRBV6-5|TRBJ2-7|few|15|TRBD1
CASSYSGQGGYEQYF
TGTGCCAGCAGTTACTCGGGACAGGGGGGCTACGAGCAGTACTTC
>TRBV2|TRBJ2-5|NA|15|TRBD2
CASSELAGGEETQYF
TGTGCCAGCAGTGAACTGGCGGGAGGTGAAGAGACCCAGTACTTC
>TRBV2|TRBJ2-7|NA|15|NA
CASSEWRQGKDEQYF
TGTGCCAGCAGTGAATGGAGGCAGGGGAAGGACGAGCAGTACTTC
>TRBV2|TRBJ2-1|NA|15|TRBD2
CASSGLAGSYNEQFF
TGTGCCAGCAGTGGACTAGCGGGGTCCTACAATGAGCAGTTCTTC
>TRBV10-3|TRBJ1-1|NA|15|NA
CAISPGGGWDTEAFF
TGTGCCATCAGCCCTGGCGGGGGGTGGGACACTGAAGCTTTCTTT
>TRBV7-9|TRBJ1-4|NA|14|TRBD1
CASSLGTGEEKLFF
TGTGCCAGCAGCCTCGGGACAGGGGAAGAAAAACTGTTTTTT
>TRBV5-1|TRBJ2-3|NA|14|TRBD2
CASSVLHSGDTQYF
TGCGCCAGCAGCGTCCTTCATAGCGGGGATACGCAGTATTTT
>TRBV6-6|TRBJ1-1|few|16|TRBD1
CASSSRDRGMNTEAFF
TGTGCCAGCAGTTCTCGGGACAGGGGGATGAACACTGAAGCTTTCTTT
>TRBV10-3|TRBJ1-4|NA|16|NA
CAISESWTSTNEKLFF
TGTGCCATCAGTGAGTCCTGGACAAGCACTAATGAAAAACTGTTTTTT
>TRBV7-3|TRBJ1-1|NA|14|NA
CASSFGVMNTEAFF
TGTGCCAGCAGCTTCGGGGTTATGAACACTGAAGCTTTCTTT
>TRBV30|TRBJ2-6|NA|15|NA
CAWSSGGGGANVLTF
TGTGCCTGGAGTTCAGGGGGAGGAGGGGCCAACGTCCTGACTTTC
>TRBV5-1|TRBJ1-6|NA|14|TRBD1
CASSRDRYNSPLHF
TGCGCCAGCAGCCGGGACAGGTATAATTCACCCCTCCACTTT
>TRBV5-8|TRBJ2-3|few|15|TRBD2
CASSRLAGDTDTQYF
TGTGCCAGCAGTAGACTAGCGGGAGATACAGATACGCAGTATTTT
>TRBV4-1|TRBJ1-6|once|12|NA
CASSRQDSPLHF
TGCGCCAGCAGCCGACAGGATTCACCCCTCCACTTT